These T cell receptor beta chains were read from a single sample in a study of T cells after yellow fever vaccination. TCRdb re-called the 5' RACE reads with MiXCR, one entry per CDR3 protein. Of 150,000 to 200,000 distinct CDR3 sequences listed, 9.3% were seen once; the top ten hold approximately 39%. Sequencing was performed on CD8+ T cells sorted from PBMCs, taken 45 days after the yellow fever booster vaccination. Every receptor here comes from a man younger than 30 who received the YFV17D yellow fever vaccine. Both conserved end residues are part of each CDR3.

TRBV5-4,CASTPFGTPDTEAFF
TRBV7-3,CASSLLAGTTGELFF
TRBV20-1,CSARVGGGAEADTQYF
TRBV20-1,CSASPGQGGTEAFF
TRBV5-1,CASAPGTGAYEQYF
TRBV7-6,CASGAGYGANVLTF
TRBV7-9,CASSRTGTERAFF
TRBV4-3,CASSQDVAGYSTDTQYF
TRBV3-1,CASSQVGTGDDEKLFF
TRBV5-1,CASSLGVREDRNSPLHF
TRBV18,CASSRGQDDYGYTF
TRBV5-1,CASSLSQNTEAFF
TRBV5-1,CASSLSRTGGFGEQFF
TRBV11-1,CASSLPTGRSYEQYF
TRBV4-2,CASSQPGQGLSGANVLTF
TRBV5-6,CASSLAPGRWHTEAFF
TRBV5-1,CASSYEVEPELFF
TRBV29-1,CSVVLSGANVLTF
TRBV12-3/TRBV12-4,CASSHANLSPYNEQFF
TRBV6-4,CASSDSGSFSTDTQYF
TRBV11-2,CASSPSDPVLAGAPKVTDTQYF
TRBV6-1,CASRAGGGGYTF
TRBV6-2/TRBV6-3,CASSYSATSDQYF
TRBV4-3,CASSHPGTGGDEQFF
TRBV5-5,CASSYGRPGANVLTF
TRBV20-1,CSAYRLAVMYQETQYF